This T cell receptor beta chain was recorded in a study of CD8+ T cells in alopecia areata. The length of the CDR3 is 15 residues. V was shortened by 6 bases and J by 1 base, with 12 bases between the two germline ends. CDR1 and CDR2 (germline): LGHNA, YNFKEQ. Following extraction, RNA underwent reverse transcription to cDNA, which served as the sequencing template. Some clones are missing from TCRdb's copy, which holds only in-frame ones; the method was immunoSEQ multiplex PCR. The sample lists over 200,000 clones; around three fifths were seen once. V and J are TRBV4-2 and TRBJ2-2, with D unclear. The TCR originated in a human donor with alopecia areata. Source: CD4+ T cells sorted from blood, taken at week 0. In nucleotides, the CDR3 is TGTGCCAGCAGTGCCGAACAGCTGAACACCGGGGAGCTGTTTTTT. Its translation is CASSAEQLNTGELFF.